The clone carrying this T cell receptor (beta chain) was seen at least ten times. Its antigen is currently unknown. The sample originates from a study of T-cell reconstitution after alpha-beta-depleted transplantation in children. Study observations and caveats: Newly produced T cells mostly accounted for T-cell counts and diversity one year post-transplant. Where some patients showed high TCRbeta diversity at day 60, it came from recipient T cells and thymic progenitors that had survived. Alpha-beta T cells present about two months after transplant were reported to originate from several hundred expanded graft clones.

Preparation of the TCRbeta library involved a method that used unique molecular identifiers. TCRdb independently ran MiXCR on the PCR reads; one entry per CDR3 protein. Of 190,000 or so distinct CDR3 sequences listed, roughly 6.5% are singletons. The germline CDR1 and CDR2 sequences are SEHNR and FQNEAQ (reference sequence). This CDR3 region has 15 residues. Trimming removed 5 bases at V and 5 bases at J, with 19 bases between. The clonotype was recovered from a girl under three years old with combined immunodeficiency, due to receive a stem cell transplant. This chain links TRBV7-9 with TRBJ2-7; D is undetermined. The sequencing used PBMCs, collected before TCRalphabeta/CD19-depleted stem cell transplant. The DNA for the CDR3 is TGTGCCAGCAGCCCCACTGGGTCCAGGATCGACGAGCAGTACTTC. This translates into CASSPTGSRIDEQYF.